Below are 26 T cell receptor beta chains sequenced from a single sample in a study of T cell responses to AZD1222 COVID-19 vaccine. TCRdb's table, derived via immunoSEQ multiplex PCR, lists solely in-frame clones and lacks some. Of 120,000 to 150,000 clones in the sample, roughly nine tenths were seen once. Sequenced here: peripheral blood, sampled on day 0 of AZD1222 vaccination. The source of these receptors is an adult in good health.

This clone was counted once. The chain joins TRBV5-1 to TRBJ2-2, with D uncertain. Trimming stripped 0 bases from V and 6 bases from J, with 18 bases between. Germline V gene lookup returns CDR1 SGHRS and CDR2 YFSETQ. This CDR3 is 17 amino acids long. The CDR3 spells CASSLDPGYSRAGELFF. The CDR3 bases are TGCGCCAGCAGCTTGGATCCTGGTTACAGTCGGGCCGGGGAGCTGTTTTTT.

The chain joins TRBV14 to TRBJ2-6, with no clear D. CDR3 length equals 15 residues. Germline values: CDR1 SGHDN, CDR2 FVKESK. The V and J ends lost 4 bases and 2 bases respectively, with 9 bases between them. The CDR3 coding sequence is TGTGCCAGCAGCCGCCAACAAGCTGGGGCCAACGTCCTGACTTTC. Translation gives CASSRQQAGANVLTF.

The chain's CDR3 is CASRQMLSTDTQYF. The CDR3 nucleotides are TGTGCCAGCAGGCAGATGCTCAGCACAGATACGCAGTATTTT. This rearrangement joins TRBV6-5 to TRBJ2-3, with no clear D. The CDR3 extends over 14 amino acids. Germline CDR1 is MNHEY and CDR2 is SVGAGI. The ends were cut back, 6 bases at V and 0 bases at J, with 10 bases in the middle.

The chain combines TRBV6-5 with TRBJ1-1, with D uncertain. Germline loops: CDR1 MNHEY, CDR2 SVGAGI. This CDR3 comprises 14 residues. V lost 2 bases to trimming and J lost 7 bases, with 14 bases between them. This CDR3 reads CASSYPGRISEAFF. CDR3 in DNA: TGTGCCAGCAGTTACCCCGGACGGATTAGTGAAGCTTTCTTT.

This chain uses TRBV3-1 (or the pseudogene TRBV3-2) with TRBJ2-2; a possible D gene is TRBD2 (6 bases). There are 16 residues in the CDR3. In germline, CDR1 is LGHDT, CDR2 YNNKEL (reference sequence). Trimming pared 4 bases from V and 2 bases from J, leaving 14 bases between. The CDR3, as DNA: TGTGCCAGCAGCCCCCCCGAACTAGCAAACACCGGGGAGCTGTTTTTT. Protein product: CASSPPELANTGELFF.

This clone has more than one count but fewer than ten. This chain uses TRBV9 with TRBJ1-4; weak D call: TRBD1 (5 bases). The CDR3 consists of 17 residues. Germline V gene lookup returns CDR1 SGDLS and CDR2 YYNGEE. Trimming removed 2 bases at V and 2 bases at J, with 16 bases between. The CDR3 region is CASSVSGNGGTNEKLFF. Written as DNA, the CDR3 is TGTGCCAGCAGCGTCAGCGGGAACGGGGGGACTAATGAAAAACTGTTTTTT.

The V call is TRBV18, the J call TRBJ2-4; 12 positions match TRBD1. The germline CDR1 and CDR2 sequences are KGHSH and LQKENI. With 3 bases clipped from V and 8 bases from J, the junction kept 11 bases outside the gene matches. The CDR3 sequence is 17 residues long. Here the CDR3 DNA reads TGTGCCAGCTCACCTCGTCCCGGGACAGGGGGCGGGGACATTCAGTACTTC. Protein product: CASSPRPGTGGGDIQYF.

The chain recombines TRBV23-1 with TRBJ2-3; TRBD1 or TRBD2 may be the D gene (6 bases each). TRBV23-1 is noted as an ORF with a role that remains uncertain. CDR3 length: 18 residues. Trimming removed 8 bases at V and 1 base at J, with 25 bases between. DNA for the CDR3: TGCGCCAGCGCCCTTCTCCCCCCAGCGGAGGGGGGCACAGATACGCAGTATTTT. The encoded protein is CASALLPPAEGGTDTQYF.

The chain uses TRBV11-3 and TRBJ1-1; D not certain. The germline V gene has CDR1 SGHNT and CDR2 YENEEA. CDR3 length equals 13 residues. The V gene lost 3 bases and the J gene lost 0 bases, with 5 bases spanning the gap. CDR3 sequence: CASSFLMNTEAFF. CDR3 DNA: TGTGCCAGCAGCTTTCTTATGAACACTGAAGCTTTCTTT.

The J gene is TRBJ1-5, the V gene TRBV2; D perhaps matches TRBD1 (5 bases). This CDR3 region has 15 residues. CDR1 and CDR2 from the germline V gene are SNHLY and FYNNEI. V was trimmed by 1 base and J by 6 bases, leaving 13 bases between them. CDR3 region: CASSEDYRTTQPQHF. The DNA for the CDR3 is TGTGCCAGCAGTGAAGACTATAGGACAACTCAGCCCCAGCATTTT.

J is TRBJ1-2 and V is TRBV18; D is perhaps TRBD1 (6 bases). V was pared by 3 bases and J by 4 bases, with 21 bases between. Germline CDR1 and CDR2: KGHSH and LQKENI. This CDR3 comprises 17 residues. This CDR3 is CASSPLLYQGNFYGYTF. Here the CDR3 DNA reads TGTGCCAGCTCACCGCTCCTATACCAGGGGAACTTCTATGGCTACACCTTC.

A few counts support this clone. The chain is built from TRBV11-3 and TRBJ2-7, with TRBD1 identical over 9 bases. The V segment lost 6 bases and the J segment 0 bases; nucleotides outside the gene matches: 9. The germline V gene has CDR1 SGHNT and CDR2 YENEEA. The CDR3 extends over 16 amino acids. This chain's CDR3 is CASSRYRDRASYEQYF. In DNA form, the CDR3 reads TGTGCCAGCAGTCGATACCGGGACAGGGCCTCCTACGAGCAGTACTTC.

V usage is TRBV5-8 and J usage is TRBJ1-2, with no clear D. V dropped 4 bases and J dropped 8 bases, with 12 bases sitting between them. CDR1 and CDR2 from the germline V gene are SGHTS and YDEGEE. The CDR3 length is 12 residues. CDR3 region: CASSLTDWGYTF. The CDR3 DNA is TGTGCCAGCAGCCTAACCGACTGGGGCTACACCTTC.

This clone was observed a few times. Here the CDR3 DNA reads TGTGCCAGCAGCTCTAGACTAGCGGGAGAAGCCCAGTACTTC. This gives the protein CASSSRLAGEAQYF. The chain recombines TRBV11-2 with TRBJ2-5; 12 bases match TRBD2. The CDR3 sequence is 14 residues long. With 4 bases clipped from V and 9 bases from J, the junction kept 6 bases outside the gene matches. CDR1 SGHAT and CDR2 FQNNGV come from the germline V gene.

The chain recombines TRBV28 with TRBJ2-7; D may be TRBD2 (7 bases). Per the germline V gene, CDR1 is MDHEN and CDR2 is SYDVKM. The V end was cut by 7 bases, the J end by 5 bases, with 18 bases between. This CDR3 has 14 amino acids. CDR3 DNA: TGTGCCAGCACCGTGGGGGGGCGCGAGAACGAGCAGTACTTC. Translation: CASTVGGRENEQYF.

This chain's CDR3 is CASSLSQGYYGYTF. CDR3 DNA sequence: TGTGCCAGCAGCTTGAGTCAGGGATACTATGGCTACACCTTC. V and J are TRBV5-8 and TRBJ1-2; possible D gene TRBD1, 5 bases. Trimming cost V 1 base and J 3 bases, with 10 bases left between them. Germline loops: CDR1 SGHTS, CDR2 YDEGEE. This CDR3 spans 14 amino acids.

The chain recombines TRBV6-5 with TRBJ2-2; D tentatively fits TRBD1 or TRBD2 (5 bases each). The CDR3 spans 11 residues. Germline V gives CDR1 MNHEY, CDR2 SVGAGI. The V and J ends lost 6 bases and 6 bases respectively, with 5 bases between them. The CDR3 is CASRGAGELFF. The CDR3 region has the DNA TGTGCCAGCAGGGGGGCCGGGGAGCTGTTTTTT.

The rearrangement uses TRBV5-1 and TRBJ2-1, with 7 bases lining up with TRBD1. Germline loops: CDR1 SGHRS, CDR2 YFSETQ. This CDR3 has 15 residues. Trimming cost V 4 bases and J 5 bases; bases outside gene matches: 9. The chain's CDR3 is CASSTRTGRDNEQFF. DNA of the CDR3: TGCGCCAGCAGCACCCGGACAGGTCGAGACAATGAGCAGTTCTTC.

The rearrangement links TRBV7-2 to TRBJ2-2, with 7 nucleotides matching TRBD2. Germline V gene data show CDR1 as SGHTA and CDR2 as FQGNSA. The V and J ends lost 0 bases and 5 bases, in that order; junction bases with no gene match: 3. CDR3 size: 15 residues. CDR3 sequence reads: CASSLAPGGTGELFF. For the CDR3, the DNA is TGTGCCAGCAGCTTAGCTCCGGGGGGTACCGGGGAGCTGTTTTTT.

The chain is built from TRBV9 and TRBJ2-3; D may match TRBD1 or TRBD2 (6 bases each). The CDR3 is made up of 16 amino acids. V was trimmed by 0 bases and J by 3 bases, leaving 14 bases between them. The germline gives CDR1 SGDLS, CDR2 YYNGEE. CDR3: CASSVVARGGTDTQYF. In nucleotides, the CDR3 is TGTGCCAGCAGCGTAGTGGCGCGAGGGGGGACAGATACGCAGTATTTT.

This rearrangement joins TRBV7-9 to TRBJ2-4, with D unresolved. The germline V gene has CDR1 SEHNR and CDR2 FQNEAQ (reference sequence). The CDR3 covers 15 residues. The V and J ends lost 5 bases and 1 base respectively, with 12 bases between them. CDR3 bases: TGTGCCAGCAGCCCCCGGGTATCGGCCAAAAACATTCAGTACTTC. The encoded protein is CASSPRVSAKNIQYF.

The rearrangement joins TRBV11-3 to TRBJ1-6; 9 bases align to TRBD1. Germline lookup yields CDR1 SGHNT and CDR2 YENEEA. With V trimmed by 1 base and J by 1 base, 5 bases remained unmatched. This CDR3 has 18 amino acids. CDR3 sequence: CASSLVYRGPSYNSPLHF. The CDR3 DNA reads as TGTGCCAGCAGCTTAGTCTACAGGGGGCCATCCTATAATTCACCCCTCCACTTT. The full variable domain, with the rest looked up from reference TRBV11-3 and TRBJ1-6, is EAGVVQSPRYKIIEKKQPVAFWCNPISGHNTLYWYLQNLGQGPELLIRYENEEAVDDSQLPKDRFSAERLKGVDSTLKIQPAELGDSAVYLCASSLVYRGPSYNSPLHFGNGTRLTVT.

The chain is built from TRBV19 and TRBJ2-1; 9 bases line up with TRBD1. The J segment lost 6 bases and the V segment lost 8 bases, leaving 14 bases of the junction unmatched. There are 16 residues in the CDR3. Germline V CDR1 and CDR2: LNHDA, SQIVND (reference sequence). CDR3 sequence: CASQKRAGTGSNEQFF. CDR3 in DNA: TGTGCCAGTCAAAAAAGGGCGGGGACAGGGTCCAATGAGCAGTTCTTC. The full variable domain, completed using reference TRBV19 and TRBJ2-1, is DGGITQSPKYLFRKEGQNVTLSCEQNLNHDAMYWYRQDPGQGLRLIYYSQIVNDFQKGDIAEGYSVSREKKESFPLTVTSAQKNPTAFYLCASQKRAGTGSNEQFFGPGTRLTVL.

This clone has just one count. The gene calls are TRBV29-1 and TRBJ1-2; TRBD1 aligns across 9 bases. The CDR3 extends over 13 amino acids. With V trimmed by 5 bases and J by 6 bases, 7 bases remained unmatched. The germline gives CDR1 SQVTM, CDR2 ANQGSEA. This CDR3 is CSVTLTGGDGYTF. The CDR3 DNA reads as TGCAGCGTTACCTTGACAGGGGGAGATGGCTACACCTTC.

The chain employs TRBV7-9 and TRBJ2-2; D is unclear. This CDR3 is built from 12 residues. The germline V gene encodes CDR1 SEHNR and CDR2 FQNEAQ (reference sequence). Trimming cost V 6 bases and J 6 bases, with 8 bases left between them. The CDR3 DNA follows: TGTGCCAGCAGTTTCATCCCCGGGGAGCTGTTTTTT. It is translated as CASSFIPGELFF.

The genes are TRBV29-1 and TRBJ2-5; D not certain. V was clipped by 5 bases and J by 7 bases, with 8 bases between them. The CDR3 runs 10 residues. Germline CDR1 SQVTM, CDR2 ANQGSEA. The CDR3 region has the DNA TGCAGCGTTTCCCATGCGACCCAGTACTTC. Encoded protein: CSVSHATQYF. The variable domain in full, completed from reference TRBV29-1 and TRBJ2-5, reads SAVISQKPSRDICQRGTSLTIQCQVDSQVTMMFWYRQQPGQSLTLIATANQGSEATYESGFVIDKFPISRPNLTFSTLTVSNMSPEDSSIYLCSVSHATQYFGPGTRLLVL.